What follows are 28 T cell receptor beta chains derived from one specimen sequenced in a study of blood T cell repertoires in COVID-19. Assay: immunoSEQ multiplex PCR; the TCRdb copy retains only in-frame clones and omits some. Among 90,000 to 110,000 clones listed, 90% were seen once. Sample: peripheral blood. The receptor source for this set is a human donor in a cohort sampled during active COVID-19.

The rearrangement links TRBV25-1 to TRBJ1-1; D is ambiguous. The CDR3 totals 16 residues. CDR1 and CDR2 from the germline V gene are MGHDK and SYGVNS. The V and J ends lost 5 bases and 5 bases respectively, with 21 bases between them. CDR3 bases: TGTGCCAGCAGTCCGCCCTACGGTTATCCCCCGACTGAAGCTTTCTTT. Encoded protein: CASSPPYGYPPTEAFF.

The chain uses TRBV4-3 and TRBJ2-3, with no clear D. The CDR3 contains 14 residues. Trimming stripped 0 bases from V and 3 bases from J, with 7 bases between. Germline loops: CDR1 LGHNA, CDR2 YSLEER. CDR3 in DNA: TGCGCCAGCAGCCAAGACCGCGCAACAGATACGCAGTATTTT. Translated: CASSQDRATDTQYF.

V and J are TRBV18 and TRBJ1-1, with D maybe TRBD1 (6 bases). There are 16 residues in the CDR3. Trimming left V 3 bases short and J 0 bases short, with 14 bases between. Germline-derived CDR1 and CDR2 are KGHSH and LQKENI. The CDR3 here is CASSPPNRVMNTEAFF. In nucleotides, the CDR3 is TGTGCCAGCTCACCCCCGAACAGGGTGATGAACACTGAAGCTTTCTTT.

The V gene is TRBV4-1, the J gene TRBJ2-3, with TRBD2 as a possible D gene (6 bases). The CDR3 spans 17 residues. V dropped 4 bases and J dropped 5 bases, with 22 bases sitting between them. Germline V gives CDR1 MGHRA, CDR2 YSYEKL. The CDR3 bases are TGCGCCAGCAGCCCACAACATGACCGGGACTTGTTAGATACGCAGTATTTT. As protein: CASSPQHDRDLLDTQYF.

The chain employs TRBV6-1 and TRBJ1-2; 11 positions match TRBD1. The CDR3 covers 17 residues. The V gene's germline CDR1 is MNHNS and CDR2 SASEGT. V shed 2 bases and J 4 bases; nucleotides not matched to a gene: 9. The CDR3 coding sequence is TGTGCCAGCAGTGAATTGTCTGGGACAGGGGGTGGCTATGGCTACACCTTC. Amino acid sequence: CASSELSGTGGGYGYTF.

V gene TRBV5-6 combines with J gene TRBJ1-2; D is uncertain. Trimming left V 2 bases short and J 2 bases short, with 7 bases between. The CDR3 sequence is 13 residues long. Germline V gives CDR1 SGHDT, CDR2 YYEEEE. CDR3 nucleotides: TGTGCCAGCAGCTTACCGGGGAACTATGGCTACACCTTC. Protein: CASSLPGNYGYTF.

The gene calls are TRBV7-2 and TRBJ1-2, with D tentatively TRBD1 (6 bases). CDR1 and CDR2 from the germline V gene are SGHTA and FQGNSA. V lost 1 base, J lost 0 bases, and 9 bases lay in between. The CDR3 has 15 amino acids. The CDR3 nucleotides are TGTGCCAGCAGCTTAGAAGGGGGAGCTAACTATGGCTACACCTTC. Translated, it gives CASSLEGGANYGYTF.

The rearrangement links TRBV27 to TRBJ1-2; D gene unclear. V was shortened by 5 bases and J by 1 base, with 17 bases between the two germline ends. The CDR3 length is 16 residues. Germline CDR1 and CDR2: MNHEY and SMNVEV (reference sequence). The DNA for the CDR3 is TGTGCCAGCAGTGGTAGGAGGCAGACACTTAACTATGGCTACACCTTC. Translation: CASSGRRQTLNYGYTF.

The rearrangement uses TRBV18 and TRBJ1-2; D gene uncertain. CDR1 and CDR2 from the germline V gene are KGHSH and LQKENI. The CDR3 runs to 17 residues. Trimming cost V 4 bases and J 6 bases, with 24 bases left between them. Here the CDR3 reads CASSQPPPGVLKNGYTF. CDR3 DNA sequence: TGTGCCAGCTCACAACCCCCCCCCGGGGTATTAAAGAATGGCTACACCTTC.

The J gene is TRBJ2-3, the V gene TRBV25-1; TRBD2 might be the D (5 bases). V lost 6 bases to trimming and J lost 6 bases, with 19 bases between them. The CDR3 has 15 residues. Germline V lookup: CDR1 MGHDK, CDR2 SYGVNS. The CDR3 protein is CASRERLAWEDTQYF. In nucleotides, the CDR3 is TGTGCCAGCAGAGAACGGCTAGCCTGGGAGGATACGCAGTATTTT.

The chain recombines TRBV27 with TRBJ2-5; 10 nucleotides line up with TRBD1. This CDR3 spans 15 amino acids. V lost 5 bases to trimming and J lost 6 bases; unmatched junction nucleotides: 9. Germline CDR1 is MNHEY and CDR2 is SMNVEV (reference sequence). CDR3 in DNA: TGTGCCAGCAGTACGGGACAGGGGAGGGTAAAGACCCAGTACTTC. Translation: CASSTGQGRVKTQYF.

V is TRBV6-1 and J is TRBJ2-1, with 11 bases fitting TRBD1. Germline loops: CDR1 MNHNS, CDR2 SASEGT. The length of the CDR3 is 20 residues. Unmatched junction bases numbered 17, after V lost 3 bases and J lost 4 bases. In DNA form, the CDR3 reads TGTGCCAGCAGTGAGGAAATTTCGGCTTTTGGGACAGGGGGGTACAATGAGCAGTTCTTC. Translating gives CASSEEISAFGTGGYNEQFF.

The CDR3 bases are TGTGCCAGCAGCCGAGGACTAGCGGGCGATGAGCAGTTCTTC. Its protein product is CASSRGLAGDEQFF. The V call is TRBV11-3, the J call TRBJ2-1, with TRBD2 matching 11 bases. Germline-derived CDR1 and CDR2 are SGHNT and YENEEA. Trimming removed 5 bases from V and 8 bases from J; junction bases left unmatched: 5. This CDR3 has 14 amino acids.

The CDR3 loop reads CASSLDAGGSPYEQYF. CDR3 coding DNA: TGTGCCAGCAGCTTAGACGCAGGGGGCAGCCCCTACGAGCAGTACTTC. V usage is TRBV7-2 and J usage is TRBJ2-7; 8 nucleotides line up with TRBD1. Trimming cost V 1 base and J 2 bases; bases outside gene matches: 7. In germline, CDR1 is SGHTA, CDR2 FQGNSA. The CDR3 extends over 16 amino acids.

The V call is TRBV21-1, the J call TRBJ2-6; TRBD1, the D gene given by the table, was not confirmed from the DNA. TRBV21-1 is designated a pseudogene. This CDR3 comprises 18 residues. The CDR3 spells CASSSRDRGRPGANVLTF. CDR3 bases: TGTGCCAGCAGCTCCCGGGACAGGGGGCGTCCCGGGGCCAACGTCCTGACTTTC.

DNA of the CDR3: TGTGCCAGCAGCCCAAATTGGGGAGCGCTGGGCTACACCTTC. Amino acid sequence: CASSPNWGALGYTF. The chain joins TRBV11-1 to TRBJ1-2, with D hard to call. CDR3 length: 14 residues. Germline V lookup: CDR1 SGHAT, CDR2 FQDESV (reference sequence). V lost 5 bases and J lost 8, with 18 bases in between.

The gene calls are TRBV7-6 and TRBJ2-3; possibly TRBD2 for D (6 bases). CDR1 and CDR2 from the germline V gene are SGHVS and FNYEAQ. Trimming took off 2 bases at V and 4 bases at J, with 13 bases between the two ends. CDR3 length equals 15 residues. Here the CDR3 DNA reads TGTGCCAGCAGCTTACTGTCCGGCGGGGCAGATACGCAGTATTTT. Residues: CASSLLSGGADTQYF. The whole variable domain, remainder taken from reference TRBV7-6 and TRBJ2-3, is GAGVSQSPRYKVTKRGQDVALRCDPISGHVSLYWYRQALGQGPEFLTYFNYEAQQDKSGLPNDRFSAERPEGSISTLTIQRTEQRDSAMYRCASSLLSGGADTQYFGPGTRLTVL.

The V call is TRBV19, the J call TRBJ2-1; 7 bases fit TRBD1. The germline V gene has CDR1 LNHDA and CDR2 SQIVND (reference sequence). V gave up 6 bases and J gave up 5 bases; unmatched junction bases: 13. The CDR3 has 16 residues. The chain's CDR3 is CASSRSTGSKHNEQFF. The CDR3 coding sequence is TGTGCCAGTAGCAGGTCGACAGGGAGTAAGCACAATGAGCAGTTCTTC.

This clone has only one observation. The chain carries TRBV5-6 and TRBJ1-1, with D possibly matching TRBD1 (5 bases). The CDR3 has 14 residues. Between the trimmed V and J ends, which lost 0 bases and 2 bases, there was a span of 8 bases. Germline assignment: CDR1 SGHDT and CDR2 YYEEEE. CDR3 amino acids: CASSLAGRNTEAFF. CDR3 nucleotide sequence: TGTGCCAGCAGCTTGGCAGGGCGAAACACTGAAGCTTTCTTT.

The V and J genes are TRBV29-1 and TRBJ1-4, with 9 bases lining up with TRBD1. The CDR3 sequence is 14 residues long. The germline CDR1 and CDR2 sequences are SQVTM and ANQGSEA. V dropped 5 bases and J dropped 7; count of bases not matched to a gene: 8. The CDR3 is CSVQRDRASEKLFF. The CDR3 DNA follows: TGCAGCGTTCAACGGGACAGGGCTAGTGAAAAACTGTTTTTT.

The rearrangement links TRBV6-2 or TRBV6-3 to TRBJ1-5, with TRBD1 matching over 9 bases. The germline V gene encodes CDR1 MNHEY and CDR2 SVGEGT. V dropped 1 base and J dropped 6; count of bases not matched to a gene: 4. The CDR3 runs to 15 residues. The CDR3 loop is CASSYFTGGSQPQHF. The CDR3 DNA is TGTGCCAGCAGTTACTTCACAGGGGGCTCTCAGCCCCAGCATTTT.

This chain connects TRBV19 to TRBJ2-2; possible D gene TRBD1, 6 bases. Germline loops: CDR1 LNHDA, CDR2 SQIVND (reference sequence). Trimming shortened V by 5 bases and J by 4 bases, and 11 bases separated the two germline ends. The CDR3 is 14 residues long. The CDR3 loop is CASSLGQSTGELFF. The DNA for the CDR3 is TGTGCCAGTAGTCTCGGACAGAGCACCGGGGAGCTGTTTTTT. Variable domain in full (rest from reference TRBV19 and TRBJ2-2): DGGITQSPKYLFRKEGQNVTLSCEQNLNHDAMYWYRQDPGQGLRLIYYSQIVNDFQKGDIAEGYSVSREKKESFPLTVTSAQKNPTAFYLCASSLGQSTGELFFGEGSRLTVL.

This sequence joins TRBV5-5 and TRBJ2-4; D possibly corresponds to TRBD2 (7 bases). The CDR3 is 14 residues long. Trimming cost V 0 bases and J 10 bases, with 14 bases left between them. Germline V gives CDR1 SGHKS, CDR2 YYEKEE (reference sequence). CDR3 sequence reads: CASSLEAGASIQYF. The CDR3 nucleotides read TGTGCCAGCAGCTTGGAGGCGGGGGCAAGTATTCAGTACTTC.

The chain combines TRBV5-1 with TRBJ1-5; 7 bases match TRBD1. Losses at the gene ends were 0 bases for V and 3 bases for J; bases not matched to a gene: 3. CDR1 is SGHRS, CDR2 YFSETQ, per germline. There are 15 residues in the CDR3. CDR3 residues: CASSLGGGNNQPQHF. CDR3 nucleotide sequence: TGCGCCAGCAGCTTGGGAGGGGGCAACAATCAGCCCCAGCATTTT.

This clone occurred once. The chain carries TRBV15 and TRBJ2-3; 7 nucleotides align to TRBD2. Per the germline V gene, CDR1 is LNHNV and CDR2 is YYDKDF (reference sequence). The CDR3 sequence is 16 residues long. V was clipped by 0 bases and J by 3 bases; unmatched bases: 6. CDR3 residues: CATSREGGRRTDTQYF. CDR3 DNA sequence: TGTGCCACCAGCAGAGAGGGGGGGAGGAGAACAGATACGCAGTATTTT. Variable domain in full (rest from reference TRBV15 and TRBJ2-3): DAMVIQNPRYQVTQFGKPVTLSCSQTLNHNVMYWYQQKSSQAPKLLFHYYDKDFNNEADTPDNFQSRRPNTSFCFLDIRSPGLGDTAMYLCATSREGGRRTDTQYFGPGTRLTVL.

The V and J genes are TRBV9 and TRBJ2-5, with 7 bases lining up with TRBD1. The trim removed 4 bases at V and 4 bases at J, leaving 7 bases unmatched. CDR1 SGDLS and CDR2 YYNGEE come from the germline V gene. The CDR3 contains 14 residues. The CDR3 protein is CASSSGQAPETQYF. In DNA form, the CDR3 reads TGTGCCAGCAGCTCAGGACAGGCCCCAGAGACCCAGTACTTC. Full variable domain (missing parts from reference TRBV9 and TRBJ2-5): DSGVTQTPKHLITATGQRVTLRCSPRSGDLSVYWYQQSLDQGLQFLIQYYNGEERAKGNILERFSAQQFPDLHSELNLSSLELGDSALYFCASSSGQAPETQYFGPGTRLLVL.

This clone was seen a single time. V usage is TRBV7-7 and J usage is TRBJ2-2; TRBD2 aligns across 9 bases. The CDR3 spans 16 residues. CDR1 and CDR2 (germline): SSHAT, FNYEAQ (reference sequence). The trim removed 5 bases at V and 4 bases at J, leaving 8 bases unmatched. CDR3 in amino acids: CASSPRLADRTGELFF. CDR3 sequence (DNA): TGTGCCAGCAGCCCTCGACTAGCGGACCGCACCGGGGAGCTGTTTTTT. The full variable domain, in which reference TRBV7-7 and TRBJ2-2 provide the parts outside the CDR3, is GAGVSQSPRYKVTKRGQDVTLRCDPISSHATLYWYQQALGQGPEFLTYFNYEAQPDKSGLPSDRFSAERPEGSISTLTIQRTEQRDSAMYRCASSPRLADRTGELFFGEGSRLTVL.

The DNA of the CDR3 is TGTGCCAGCAGTGAAGGGCCCACGATCAATCAGCCCCAGCATTTT. Translation gives CASSEGPTINQPQHF. V and J are TRBV6-1 and TRBJ1-5; no clear D. V lost 1 base to trimming and J lost 3 bases, with 10 bases between them. The CDR3 runs 15 residues. The V gene's germline CDR1 is MNHNS and CDR2 SASEGT.